Shown below are 7 T cell receptor beta chains from a single sample sequenced in a study of CD8+ T cells in alopecia areata. RNA, once extracted, was reverse transcribed into cDNA for use as the sequencing template. Method: immunoSEQ multiplex PCR; TCRdb's copy keeps in-frame clones and lacks some. The top ten hold over 1% of the sample, which has around 190,000 clones, over 55% seen once. Treatment denoted: oral pan-JAK inhibitor, 5-10 mg twice daily. The sample was CD4+ T cells sorted from blood, taken at week 24, from a patient treated with tofacitinib. The receptors shown here come from a human donor with alopecia areata.

This clone was picked up many times. J is TRBJ2-7 and V is TRBV29-1; TRBD1 aligns across 7 bases. The CDR3 covers 15 residues. The germline gives CDR1 SQVTM, CDR2 ANQGSEA. The junction had 10 bases not matched to a gene; V was cut back by 4 bases and J by 1 base. The CDR3 loop reads CSVVSGARGSYEQYF. The CDR3 DNA reads as TGCAGCGTTGTAAGTGGGGCCAGGGGGTCCTACGAGCAGTACTTC.

This clone came up a few times. The chain is built from TRBV2 and TRBJ1-1; D gene ambiguous. Germline loops: CDR1 SNHLY, CDR2 FYNNEI. V lost 6 bases and J 1 base, leaving 18 bases between the germline ends. The CDR3 is 16 residues long. The CDR3 coding sequence is TGTGCCAGCAGGAGGGTGGGAGTGACGCAGAACACTGAAGCTTTCTTT. It encodes CASRRVGVTQNTEAFF.

The V gene is TRBV29-1, the J gene TRBJ1-6; TRBD1 agrees at 8 bases. Germline V lookup: CDR1 SQVTM, CDR2 ANQGSEA. The CDR3 has 11 residues. J lost 13 bases, V lost 4 bases, and 3 bases had no gene match. CDR3 coding DNA: TGCAGCGTTGGGGACAGGTCTCCCCTCCACTTT. This gives the protein CSVGDRSPLHF. The full variable domain, completed using reference TRBV29-1 and TRBJ1-6, is SAVISQKPSRDICQRGTSLTIQCQVDSQVTMMFWYRQQPGQSLTLIATANQGSEATYESGFVIDKFPISRPNLTFSTLTVSNMSPEDSSIYLCSVGDRSPLHFGNGTRLTVT.

Here the CDR3 reads CAWSMGQGKQFF. The CDR3 DNA reads TGTGCCTGGAGTATGGGACAGGGGAAGCAGTTCTTC. The chain links TRBV30 to TRBJ2-1; 10 bases are a match to TRBD1. Per germline, CDR1 GTSNPN and CDR2 SVGIG (reference sequence). This CDR3 is built from 12 residues. The trim removed 2 bases at V and 11 bases at J, leaving 3 bases unmatched.

The chain is built from TRBV7-8 and TRBJ2-7; TRBD1 is a possible D gene (5 bases). The germline gives CDR1 SGHVS, CDR2 FQNEAQ. CDR3 size: 14 residues. Trimming cost V 1 base and J 2 bases, with 9 bases left between them. The CDR3 bases are TGTGCCAGCAGCTTAGGGAGCAGGGCCTACGAGCAGTACTTC. Amino acids: CASSLGSRAYEQYF.

The rearrangement uses TRBV29-1 and TRBJ1-5, with 9 bases lining up with TRBD1. The germline V gene has CDR1 SQVTM and CDR2 ANQGSEA. Losses at the gene ends were 1 base for V and 4 bases for J; bases not matched to a gene: 5. The CDR3 spans 15 residues. The CDR3, as DNA: TGCAGCGTTGAAGTCAGGGACAGGGTTAATCAGCCCCAGCATTTT. Residues: CSVEVRDRVNQPQHF.

V gene TRBV7-2 combines with J gene TRBJ1-5, with D perhaps matching TRBD1 (6 bases). This CDR3 comprises 14 residues. Looked up from germline, CDR1 is SGHTA and CDR2 is FQGNSA. Trimming took 3 bases from V and 4 from J, leaving 10 bases between them. CDR3 residues: CASSFSGANQPQHF. For the CDR3, the DNA is TGTGCCAGCAGCTTTTCAGGGGCAAATCAGCCCCAGCATTTT.